The next 27 T cell receptor beta chains were all read from a single sample in a study of shared clonotypes between healthy human individuals. Generated by immunoSEQ multiplex PCR, the TCRdb table keeps only in-frame clones and is missing some. The sample includes 1.4 million or so clones, approximately 98.5% seen only once; the top ten take about 0.34%. What was sequenced was naive CD4+ T cells sorted from blood. As for subset: CD45RA+ positively selected. These receptors all come from a man in his thirties or forties in good health.

The gene calls are TRBV28 and TRBJ1-5, with D unclear. CDR3 length equals 15 residues. Trimming cost V 2 bases and J 0 bases, with 8 bases left between them. CDR1 and CDR2 (germline): MDHEN, SYDVKM. Written as DNA, the CDR3 is TGTGCCAGCAGTTTAGAAGCAGCTAGCAATCAGCCCCAGCATTTT. Residues: CASSLEAASNQPQHF.

The chain combines TRBV5-6 with TRBJ2-1; TRBD2 is a possible D gene (6 bases). Germline CDR1 reads SGHDT; CDR2 reads YYEEEE. Trimming removed 1 base at V and 3 bases at J, with 11 bases between. CDR3 length: 15 residues. This chain's CDR3 is CASSLRRGGYNEQFF. DNA of the CDR3: TGTGCCAGCAGCTTGAGGAGGGGCGGCTACAATGAGCAGTTCTTC.

Comment on this clone: One junction end disagrees with the germline gene, perhaps due to a read error. The rearrangement uses TRBV6-1 and TRBJ1-3, with no clear D. Germline CDR1 is MNHNS and CDR2 is SASEGT. The CDR3 runs 14 residues. CDR3 DNA: TGTGCCAGCAGCTTAGCAGTGGTTGGAGACACCATATATTTT. It is translated as CASSLAVVGDTIYF.

This chain joins TRBV5-1 and TRBJ2-3; TRBD2 matches 8 bases. Germline-derived CDR1 and CDR2 are SGHRS and YFSETQ. The CDR3 is 14 amino acids. V lost 4 bases, J lost 3 bases, and 4 bases stayed unmatched. CDR3 in DNA: TGCGCCAGCAGCGGTAGCGGGGCAACAGATACGCAGTATTTT. It specifies CASSGSGATDTQYF.

The DNA of the CDR3 is TGTGCCAGCAGCTTGGGGGTACTAGCGGGAGCTATCACCGGGGAGCTGTTTTTT. Residues: CASSLGVLAGAITGELFF. The chain joins TRBV5-8 to TRBJ2-2; 11 nucleotides line up with TRBD2. This CDR3 has 18 residues. Germline V gene lookup returns CDR1 SGHTS and CDR2 YDEGEE. After removal of 0 bases from V and 4 bases from J, the junction contained 8 bases not matched to a gene.

This sequence joins TRBV5-1 and TRBJ2-5; the match to TRBD1 covers 8 bases. From germline, CDR1 is SGHRS and CDR2 YFSETQ. V was clipped by 2 bases and J by 5 bases; unmatched bases: 8. The CDR3 extends over 15 amino acids. CDR3 region: CASSFQGAGGETQYF. CDR3 bases: TGCGCCAGCAGCTTCCAGGGGGCCGGTGGGGAGACCCAGTACTTC.

V is TRBV7-8 and J is TRBJ1-5; unclear D gene. CDR1 and CDR2 from the germline V gene are SGHVS and FQNEAQ. This CDR3 contains 16 residues. V was shortened by 1 base and J by 1 base, with 11 bases between the two germline ends. Written as DNA, the CDR3 is TGTGCCAGCAGCTTAGACAGAGGGAGAAGCAATCAGCCCCAGCATTTT. Translating gives CASSLDRGRSNQPQHF.

The chain recombines TRBV20-1 with TRBJ2-5; no clear D. The V gene lost 4 bases and the J gene lost 5 bases, with 8 bases spanning the gap. CDR3 size: 11 residues. Germline V gene lookup returns CDR1 DFQATT and CDR2 SNEGSKA (reference sequence). The CDR3 sequence is CSANAGETQYF. CDR3 coding DNA: TGCAGTGCTAATGCCGGGGAGACCCAGTACTTC.

This chain links TRBV2 with TRBJ2-1, with a weak D call TRBD2 (6 bases). CDR3 length equals 13 residues. The germline CDR1 and CDR2 sequences are SNHLY and FYNNEI. V shed 8 bases and J shed 8 bases, with 16 bases lying between them. In DNA form, the CDR3 reads TGTGCCAGCCGGGACGCGGGATGGGATGAGCAGTTCTTC. This sequence encodes CASRDAGWDEQFF.

The chain combines TRBV7-9 with TRBJ2-3; D is possibly TRBD2 (6 bases). The germline CDR1 and CDR2 sequences are SEHNR and FQNEAQ (reference sequence). V was pared by 4 bases and J by 3 bases, with 17 bases between. CDR3 length equals 16 residues. In DNA form, the CDR3 reads TGTGCCAGCAGCTCTGGGACTCGGAGTTTTACAGATACGCAGTATTTT. Amino acids: CASSSGTRSFTDTQYF. The full variable domain, rest sourced from reference TRBV7-9 and TRBJ2-3, is DTGVSQNPRHKITKRGQNVTFRCDPISEHNRLYWYRQTLGQGPEFLTYFQNEAQLEKSRLLSDRFSAERPKGSFSTLEIQRTEQGDSAMYLCASSSGTRSFTDTQYFGPGTRLTVL.

The chain carries TRBV7-8 and TRBJ2-1; 10 bases are shared with TRBD2. This CDR3 contains 17 residues. Germline V gene sequence: CDR1 SGHVS, CDR2 FQNEAQ. Trimming cost V 1 base and J 4 bases; bases outside gene matches: 7. The chain's CDR3 is CASSLGSGRIVYNEQFF. CDR3 DNA: TGTGCCAGCAGCTTAGGTAGCGGGAGGATAGTATACAATGAGCAGTTCTTC.

The rearrangement uses TRBV5-1 and TRBJ2-2; no clear D. The CDR3 extends over 17 amino acids. V gave up 0 bases and J gave up 3 bases, with 15 bases separating them. The V gene's germline CDR1 is SGHRS and CDR2 YFSETQ. CDR3 residues: CASSLALQSPDTGELFF. In DNA form, the CDR3 reads TGCGCCAGCAGCTTGGCTTTGCAGAGCCCGGACACCGGGGAGCTGTTTTTT.

This chain joins TRBV28 and TRBJ1-4; maybe TRBD1 (6 bases). Germline V gene lookup returns CDR1 MDHEN and CDR2 SYDVKM. The CDR3 sequence is 17 residues long. V lost 4 bases, J lost 8 bases, and 23 bases lay in between. CDR3: CASSSRGTAPIREKLFF. DNA for the CDR3: TGTGCCAGCAGTTCTAGGGGGACCGCTCCAATACGGGAAAAACTGTTTTTT.

This clone showed up just once. The rearrangement links TRBV15 to TRBJ1-2; the match to TRBD1 covers 7 bases. V lost 0 bases to trimming and J lost 4 bases; unmatched junction nucleotides: 8. Per germline, CDR1 LNHNV and CDR2 YYDKDF (reference sequence). CDR3 length: 16 residues. CDR3 bases: TGTGCCACCAGCAGAGATCCCGGGACAGCCCCCTATGGCTACACCTTC. Its translation: CATSRDPGTAPYGYTF.

The gene calls are TRBV27 and TRBJ2-7; 7 bases map to TRBD1. This CDR3 is built from 14 residues. Germline assignment: CDR1 MNHEY and CDR2 SMNVEV (reference sequence). The ends lost 6 bases at V and 6 bases at J; junction bases unmatched: 11. CDR3 amino acids: CASSPLGQAGEQYF. The CDR3 DNA is TGTGCCAGCAGCCCTTTAGGACAGGCGGGCGAGCAGTACTTC.

The chain recombines TRBV27 with TRBJ2-1, with TRBD2 identical over 8 bases. The CDR3 runs to 17 residues. J gave up 0 bases and V 5 bases, and 9 bases lay outside the gene matches. Germline values: CDR1 MNHEY, CDR2 SMNVEV (reference sequence). The CDR3 protein is CASSPSKRGSSYNEQFF. The DNA for the CDR3 is TGTGCCAGCAGTCCCTCAAAGCGGGGGAGCTCCTACAATGAGCAGTTCTTC.

The V gene is TRBV19, the J gene TRBJ1-5; TRBD1 might be the D (6 bases). CDR1 and CDR2 from the germline V gene are LNHDA and SQIVND (reference sequence). The CDR3 has 14 amino acids. V was pared by 5 bases and J by 4 bases, with 12 bases between. The DNA for the CDR3 is TGTGCCAGTAGTTCCTACAGGGAAAATCAGCCCCAGCATTTT. Translating it yields CASSSYRENQPQHF. Together with reference TRBV19 and TRBJ1-5, the CDR3 gives the full variable domain: DGGITQSPKYLFRKEGQNVTLSCEQNLNHDAMYWYRQDPGQGLRLIYYSQIVNDFQKGDIAEGYSVSREKKESFPLTVTSAQKNPTAFYLCASSSYRENQPQHFGDGTRLSIL.

Notes on this clone: This sample includes further DNA sequences coding for the same CDR3. This chain connects TRBV5-1 to TRBJ2-2; D is ambiguous. The CDR3 consists of 11 residues. Trimming took 4 bases from V and 6 from J, leaving 4 bases between them. Germline V gene data show CDR1 as SGHRS and CDR2 as YFSETQ. CDR3 amino acids: CASSLSGELFF. The CDR3 DNA reads as TGCGCCAGCAGCCTCTCCGGGGAGCTGTTTTTT.

The V and J genes are TRBV20-1 and TRBJ2-7, with 7 bases that match TRBD1. V was pared by 4 bases and J by 5 bases, with 2 bases of the junction left unmatched. From germline, CDR1 is DFQATT and CDR2 SNEGSKA (reference sequence). CDR3 size: 11 residues. CDR3 nucleotides: TGCAGTGCTAACAGGGGAGACGAGCAGTACTTC. Translated: CSANRGDEQYF.

The rearrangement joins TRBV4-3 to TRBJ2-7; D gene unclear. The CDR3 totals 15 residues. Trimming left V 0 bases short and J 2 bases short, with 11 bases between. CDR1 and CDR2 from the germline V gene are LGHNA and YSLEER. The CDR3 reads CASSQDRLSAYEQYF. Here the CDR3 DNA reads TGCGCCAGCAGCCAAGATAGATTGTCTGCCTACGAGCAGTACTTC.

The chain carries TRBV5-1 and TRBJ2-1; TRBD2 matches 7 bases. Germline-derived CDR1 and CDR2 are SGHRS and YFSETQ. This CDR3 has 14 residues. V shed 0 bases, J shed 9 bases, and the junction held 6 bases outside the gene matches. The CDR3 DNA reads as TGCGCCAGCAGCTTGGTGGGGCTAGCGGTTGAGCAGTTCTTC. It yields the protein CASSLVGLAVEQFF. Variable domain in full (rest from reference TRBV5-1 and TRBJ2-1): KAGVTQTPRYLIKTRGQQVTLSCSPISGHRSVSWYQQTPGQGLQFLFEYFSETQRNKGNFPGRFSGRQFSNSRSEMNVSTLELGDSALYLCASSLVGLAVEQFFGPGTRLTVL.

This clone was seen just once. The rearrangement links TRBV7-2 to TRBJ1-1, with a possible D match to TRBD1 (6 bases). V was cut by 5 bases and J by 4 bases, with 26 bases left in between. CDR1 SGHTA and CDR2 FQGNSA come from the germline V gene. The CDR3 is 18 residues long. CDR3 DNA sequence: TGTGCCAGCAGCGGAGGGGGGAGGTTGGGTTTGTCAGGCACTGAAGCTTTCTTT. Translating gives CASSGGGRLGLSGTEAFF.

The rearrangement joins TRBV18 to TRBJ1-5; possibly TRBD1 for D (5 bases). The CDR3 contains 14 residues. Germline loops: CDR1 KGHSH, CDR2 LQKENI. Trimming cost V 2 bases and J 5 bases, with 10 bases left between them. For the CDR3, the DNA is TGTGCCAGCTCACCAGGGTCAGGGCATCAGCCCCAGCATTTT. Translation: CASSPGSGHQPQHF. The complete variable domain, with remaining parts taken from reference TRBV18 and TRBJ1-5, reads NAGVMQNPRHLVRRRGQEARLRCSPMKGHSHVYWYRQLPEEGLKFMVYLQKENIIDESGMPKERFSAEFPKEGPSILRIQQVVRGDSAAYFCASSPGSGHQPQHFGDGTRLSIL.

This chain uses TRBV28 with TRBJ1-2; the D gene is possibly TRBD1 (6 bases). This CDR3 is built from 13 residues. V was trimmed by 8 bases and J by 4 bases, leaving 14 bases between them. In germline, CDR1 is MDHEN, CDR2 SYDVKM. The CDR3 DNA reads as TGTGCCAGCCGGGACACCACTAGCTATGGCTACACCTTC. Amino acids: CASRDTTSYGYTF.

This chain links TRBV19 with TRBJ2-1, with 8 bases aligning to TRBD2. The CDR3 contains 20 residues. J was trimmed by 4 bases and V by 6 bases; bases with no gene match: 23. Germline CDR1 is LNHDA and CDR2 is SQIVND (reference sequence). CDR3 in amino acids: CASSPGVFPQGSGRYNEQFF. The CDR3 coding sequence is TGTGCCAGTAGCCCTGGCGTTTTCCCACAAGGGAGCGGGAGATACAATGAGCAGTTCTTC.

The chain combines TRBV7-2 with TRBJ2-7; 7 bases fit TRBD2. This CDR3 has 15 residues. Trimming cost V 1 base and J 0 bases; bases outside gene matches: 3. The germline CDR1 and CDR2 sequences are SGHTA and FQGNSA. The CDR3 reads CASSLEGGPSYEQYF. In DNA, the CDR3 is TGTGCCAGCAGCTTAGAGGGAGGGCCCTCCTACGAGCAGTACTTC.

This sequence joins TRBV6-5 and TRBJ2-7, with 9 bases lining up with TRBD1. Germline V gene data show CDR1 as MNHEY and CDR2 as SVGAGI. V was pared by 2 bases and J by 7 bases, with 9 bases of the junction left unmatched. The length of the CDR3 is 15 residues. The CDR3 DNA reads as TGTGCCAGCAGTTACGAAGGACAGGGGATGGGGGAGCAGTACTTC. This translates into CASSYEGQGMGEQYF.